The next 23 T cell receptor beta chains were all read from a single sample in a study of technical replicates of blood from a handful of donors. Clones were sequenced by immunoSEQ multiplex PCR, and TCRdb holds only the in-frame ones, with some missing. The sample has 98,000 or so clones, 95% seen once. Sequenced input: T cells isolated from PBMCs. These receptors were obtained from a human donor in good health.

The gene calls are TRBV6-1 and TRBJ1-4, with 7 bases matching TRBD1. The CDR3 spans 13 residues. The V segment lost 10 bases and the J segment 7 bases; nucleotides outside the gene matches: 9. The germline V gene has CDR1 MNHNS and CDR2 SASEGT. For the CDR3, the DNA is TGTGCCATCCAGGGGGTAGTAGGTGAAAAACTGTTTTTT. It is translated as CAIQGVVGEKLFF.

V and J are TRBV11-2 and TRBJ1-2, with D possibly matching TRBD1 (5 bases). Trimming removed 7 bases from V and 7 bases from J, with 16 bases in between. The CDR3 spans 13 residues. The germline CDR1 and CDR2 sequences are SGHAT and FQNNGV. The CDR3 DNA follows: TGTGCCAGCAACAGCCCACGGGGGTTTGGCTACACCTTC. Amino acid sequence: CASNSPRGFGYTF.

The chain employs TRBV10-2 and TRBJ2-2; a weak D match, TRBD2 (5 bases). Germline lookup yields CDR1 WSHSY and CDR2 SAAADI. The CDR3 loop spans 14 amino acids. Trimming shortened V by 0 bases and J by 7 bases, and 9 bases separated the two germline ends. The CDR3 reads CASSESIGGGELFF. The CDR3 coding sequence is TGCGCCAGCAGTGAGTCGATCGGAGGCGGGGAGCTGTTTTTT.

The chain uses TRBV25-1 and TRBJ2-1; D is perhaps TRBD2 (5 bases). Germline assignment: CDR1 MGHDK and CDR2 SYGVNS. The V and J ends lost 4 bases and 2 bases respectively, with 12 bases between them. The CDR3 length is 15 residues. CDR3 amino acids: CASSARGFTYNEQFF. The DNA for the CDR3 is TGTGCCAGCAGTGCCCGCGGGTTTACCTACAATGAGCAGTTCTTC.

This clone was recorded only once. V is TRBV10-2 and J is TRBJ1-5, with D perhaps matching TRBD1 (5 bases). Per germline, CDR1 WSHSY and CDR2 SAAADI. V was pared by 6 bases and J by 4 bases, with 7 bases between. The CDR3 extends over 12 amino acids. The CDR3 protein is CASRGLNQPQHF. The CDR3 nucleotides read TGCGCCAGCAGGGGACTAAATCAGCCCCAGCATTTT.

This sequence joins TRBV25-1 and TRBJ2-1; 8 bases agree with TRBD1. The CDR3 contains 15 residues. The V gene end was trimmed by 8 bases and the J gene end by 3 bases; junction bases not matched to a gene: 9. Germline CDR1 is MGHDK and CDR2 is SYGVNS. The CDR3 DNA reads TGTGCCAGCCTCACGTCCGGGACAGGCTACAATGAGCAGTTCTTC. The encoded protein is CASLTSGTGYNEQFF.

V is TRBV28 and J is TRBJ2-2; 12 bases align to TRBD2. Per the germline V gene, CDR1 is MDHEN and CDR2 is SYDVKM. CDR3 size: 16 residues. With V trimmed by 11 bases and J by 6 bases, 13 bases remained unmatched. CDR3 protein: CAGLTPGLAGAGELFF. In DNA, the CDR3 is TGTGCCGGACTGACACCGGGACTAGCGGGTGCCGGGGAGCTGTTTTTT.

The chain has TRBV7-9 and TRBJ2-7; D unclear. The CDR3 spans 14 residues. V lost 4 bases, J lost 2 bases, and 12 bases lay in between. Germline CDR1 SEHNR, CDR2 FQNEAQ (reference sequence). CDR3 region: CASSSPGSAYEQYF. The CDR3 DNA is TGTGCCAGCAGCTCCCCAGGTTCTGCCTACGAGCAGTACTTC.

CDR3 in amino acids: CAWSDTYGYTF. As DNA, the CDR3 is TGTGCCTGGAGTGACACCTATGGCTACACCTTC. The V and J genes are TRBV30 and TRBJ1-2, with D uncertain. The CDR3 spans 11 residues. Trimming pared 1 base from V and 4 bases from J, leaving 4 bases between. Per the germline V gene, CDR1 is GTSNPN and CDR2 is SVGIG (reference sequence).

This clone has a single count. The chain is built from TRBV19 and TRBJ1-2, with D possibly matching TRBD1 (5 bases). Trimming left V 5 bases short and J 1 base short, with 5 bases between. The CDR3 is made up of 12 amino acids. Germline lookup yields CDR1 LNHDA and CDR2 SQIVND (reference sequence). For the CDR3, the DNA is TGTGCCAGTAGTGACAGTAACTATGGCTACACCTTC. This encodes CASSDSNYGYTF.

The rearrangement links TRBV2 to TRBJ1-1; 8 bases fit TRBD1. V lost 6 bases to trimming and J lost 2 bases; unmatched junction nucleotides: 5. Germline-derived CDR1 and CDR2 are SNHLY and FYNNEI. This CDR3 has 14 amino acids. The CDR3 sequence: CASSGQGHNTEAFF. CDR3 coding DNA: TGTGCCAGCAGCGGACAGGGCCACAACACTGAAGCTTTCTTT.

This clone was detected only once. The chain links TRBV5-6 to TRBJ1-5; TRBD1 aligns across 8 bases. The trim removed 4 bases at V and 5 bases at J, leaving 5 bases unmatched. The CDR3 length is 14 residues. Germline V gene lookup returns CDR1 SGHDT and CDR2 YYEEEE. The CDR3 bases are TGTGCCAGCAGCGTGACAGGGGCGGATCAGCCCCAGCATTTT. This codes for CASSVTGADQPQHF.

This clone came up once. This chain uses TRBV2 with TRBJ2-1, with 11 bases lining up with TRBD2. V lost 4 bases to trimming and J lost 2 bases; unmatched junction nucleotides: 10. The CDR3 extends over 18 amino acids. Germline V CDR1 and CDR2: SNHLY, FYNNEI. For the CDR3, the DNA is TGTGCCAGCAGTGGCGATTTGACTAGCGGGACGACCTACAATGAGCAGTTCTTC. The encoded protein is CASSGDLTSGTTYNEQFF. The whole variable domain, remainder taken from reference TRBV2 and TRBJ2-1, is EPEVTQTPSHQVTQMGQEVILRCVPISNHLYFYWYRQILGQKVEFLVSFYNNEISEKSEIFDDQFSVERPDGSNFTLKIRSTKLEDSAMYFCASSGDLTSGTTYNEQFFGPGTRLTVL.

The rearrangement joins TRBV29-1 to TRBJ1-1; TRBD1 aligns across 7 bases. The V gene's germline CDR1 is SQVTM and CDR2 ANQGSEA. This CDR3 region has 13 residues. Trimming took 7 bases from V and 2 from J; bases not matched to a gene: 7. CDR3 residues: CSGDRFQNTEAFF. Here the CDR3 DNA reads TGCAGCGGGGACAGATTTCAAAACACTGAAGCTTTCTTT.

The CDR3 sequence is CASSLGSGGMYEQYF. In DNA, the CDR3 is TGTGCCAGCAGCTTAGGTTCCGGGGGAATGTACGAGCAGTACTTC. The chain uses TRBV7-8 and TRBJ2-7; maybe TRBD2 (6 bases). Germline V gene sequence: CDR1 SGHVS, CDR2 FQNEAQ. CDR3 size: 15 residues. Trimming shortened V by 1 base and J by 4 bases, and 14 bases separated the two germline ends.

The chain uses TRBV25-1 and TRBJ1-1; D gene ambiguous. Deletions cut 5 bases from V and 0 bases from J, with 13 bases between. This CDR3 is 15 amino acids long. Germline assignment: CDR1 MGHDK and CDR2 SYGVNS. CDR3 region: CASSLSLSMNTEAFF. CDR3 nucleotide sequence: TGTGCCAGCAGTCTAAGTTTGTCGATGAACACTGAAGCTTTCTTT.

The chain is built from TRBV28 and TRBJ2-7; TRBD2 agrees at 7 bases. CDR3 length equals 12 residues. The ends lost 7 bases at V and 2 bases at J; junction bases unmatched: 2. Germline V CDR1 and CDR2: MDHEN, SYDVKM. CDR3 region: CASTRGAYEQYF. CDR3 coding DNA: TGTGCCAGCACCCGGGGGGCCTACGAGCAGTACTTC.

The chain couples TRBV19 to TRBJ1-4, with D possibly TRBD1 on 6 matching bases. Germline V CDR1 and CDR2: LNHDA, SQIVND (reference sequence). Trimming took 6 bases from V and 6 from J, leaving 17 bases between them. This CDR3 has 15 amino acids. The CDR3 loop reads CASSTGWLKDEKLFF. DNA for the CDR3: TGTGCCAGTAGCACAGGGTGGCTTAAGGATGAAAAACTGTTTTTT.

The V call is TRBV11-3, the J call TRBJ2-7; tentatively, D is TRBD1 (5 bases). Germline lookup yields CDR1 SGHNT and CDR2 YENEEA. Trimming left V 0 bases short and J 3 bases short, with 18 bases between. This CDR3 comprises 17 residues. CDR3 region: CASSLDRQGSFSYEQYF. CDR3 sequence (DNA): TGTGCCAGCAGCTTAGATCGGCAGGGATCCTTTAGCTACGAGCAGTACTTC.

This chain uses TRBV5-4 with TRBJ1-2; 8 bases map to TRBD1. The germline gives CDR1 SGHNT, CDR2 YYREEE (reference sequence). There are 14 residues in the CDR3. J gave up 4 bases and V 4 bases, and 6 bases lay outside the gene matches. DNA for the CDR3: TGTGCCAGCAGCCGCACAGACAGGGGCTATGGCTACACCTTC. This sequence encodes CASSRTDRGYGYTF.

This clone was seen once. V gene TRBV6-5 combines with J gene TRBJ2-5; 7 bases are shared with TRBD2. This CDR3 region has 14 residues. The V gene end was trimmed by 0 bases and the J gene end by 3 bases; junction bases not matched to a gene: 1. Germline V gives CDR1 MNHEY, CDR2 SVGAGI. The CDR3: CASSYSTSKETQYF. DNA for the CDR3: TGTGCCAGCAGTTACTCGACTAGCAAAGAGACCCAGTACTTC.

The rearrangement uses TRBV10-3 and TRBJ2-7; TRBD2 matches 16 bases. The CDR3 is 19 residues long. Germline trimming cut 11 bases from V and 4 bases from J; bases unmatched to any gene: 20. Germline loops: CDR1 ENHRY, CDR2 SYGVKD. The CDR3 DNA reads TGTGCCGTTCCTCCTCCGGGACTAGCGGGAGGGCCAGAGGGTTACGAGCAGTACTTC. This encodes CAVPPPGLAGGPEGYEQYF.

The CDR3 bases are TGTGCCAGCAGCGCCAACTCCTACGAGCAGTACTTC. Translated, it gives CASSANSYEQYF. This chain uses TRBV9 with TRBJ2-7, with no clear D. The V end was cut by 3 bases, the J end by 0 bases, with 4 bases between. Per germline, CDR1 SGDLS and CDR2 YYNGEE. The CDR3 loop spans 12 amino acids.